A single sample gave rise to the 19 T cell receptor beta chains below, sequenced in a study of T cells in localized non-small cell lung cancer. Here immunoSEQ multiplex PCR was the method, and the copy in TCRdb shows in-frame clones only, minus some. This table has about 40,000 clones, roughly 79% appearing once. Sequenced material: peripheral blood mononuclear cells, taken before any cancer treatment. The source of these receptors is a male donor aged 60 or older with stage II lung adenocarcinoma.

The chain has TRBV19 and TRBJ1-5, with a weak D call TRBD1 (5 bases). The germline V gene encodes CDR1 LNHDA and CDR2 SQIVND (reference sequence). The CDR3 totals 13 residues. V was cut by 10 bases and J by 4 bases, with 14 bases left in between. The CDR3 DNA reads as TGTGCCACGGGTGGAGGGACGAATCAGCCCCAGCATTTT. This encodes CATGGGTNQPQHF.

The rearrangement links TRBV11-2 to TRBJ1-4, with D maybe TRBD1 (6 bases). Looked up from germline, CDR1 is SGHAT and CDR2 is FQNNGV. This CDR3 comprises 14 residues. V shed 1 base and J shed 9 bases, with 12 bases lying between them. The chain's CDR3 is CASSLGQAAQKLFF. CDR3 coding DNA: TGTGCCAGCAGCTTAGGACAGGCGGCTCAAAAACTGTTTTTT.

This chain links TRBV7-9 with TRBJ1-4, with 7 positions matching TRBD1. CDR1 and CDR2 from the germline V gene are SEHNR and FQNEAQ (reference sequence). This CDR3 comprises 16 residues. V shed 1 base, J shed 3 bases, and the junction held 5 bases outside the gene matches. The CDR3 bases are TGTGCCAGCAGCTTAGTGGGGGGACAGCCTAATGAAAAACTGTTTTTT. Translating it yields CASSLVGGQPNEKLFF.

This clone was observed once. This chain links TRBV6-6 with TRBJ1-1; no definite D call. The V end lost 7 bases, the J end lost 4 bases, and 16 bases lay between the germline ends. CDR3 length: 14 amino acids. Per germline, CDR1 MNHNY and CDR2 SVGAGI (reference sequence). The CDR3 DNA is TGTGCCAGCACGGCTGGAGGCGCCGCCACTGAAGCTTTCTTT. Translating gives CASTAGGAATEAFF.

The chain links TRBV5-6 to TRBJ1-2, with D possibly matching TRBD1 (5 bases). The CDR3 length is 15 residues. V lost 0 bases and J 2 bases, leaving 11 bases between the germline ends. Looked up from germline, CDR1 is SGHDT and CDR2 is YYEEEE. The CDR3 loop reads CASSLVGRANYGYTF. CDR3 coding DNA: TGTGCCAGCAGCTTGGTAGGCAGGGCGAACTATGGCTACACCTTC.

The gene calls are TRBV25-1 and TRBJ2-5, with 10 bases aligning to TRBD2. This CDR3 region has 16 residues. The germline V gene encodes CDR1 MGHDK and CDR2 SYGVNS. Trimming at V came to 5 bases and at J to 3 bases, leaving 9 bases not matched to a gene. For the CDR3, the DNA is TGTGCCAGCAGTCCCATCCGGCTAGCGGGAGAAGAGACCCAGTACTTC. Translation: CASSPIRLAGEETQYF.

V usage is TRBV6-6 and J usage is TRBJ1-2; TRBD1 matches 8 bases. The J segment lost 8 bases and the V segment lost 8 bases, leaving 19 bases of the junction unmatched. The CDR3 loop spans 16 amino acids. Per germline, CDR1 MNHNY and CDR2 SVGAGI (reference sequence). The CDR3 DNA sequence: TGTGCCAGCGCATCGAAGGGGACAGGACCTCTCCGAGGCTACACCTTC. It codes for CASASKGTGPLRGYTF.

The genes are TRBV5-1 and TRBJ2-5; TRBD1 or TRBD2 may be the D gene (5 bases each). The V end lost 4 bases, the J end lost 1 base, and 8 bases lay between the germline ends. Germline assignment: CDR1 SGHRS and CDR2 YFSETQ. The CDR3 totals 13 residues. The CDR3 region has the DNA TGCGCCAGCAGCAGGGACCTCCAAGAGACCCAGTACTTC. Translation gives CASSRDLQETQYF. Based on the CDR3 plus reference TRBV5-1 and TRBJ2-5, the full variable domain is KAGVTQTPRYLIKTRGQQVTLSCSPISGHRSVSWYQQTPGQGLQFLFEYFSETQRNKGNFPGRFSGRQFSNSRSEMNVSTLELGDSALYLCASSRDLQETQYFGPGTRLLVL.

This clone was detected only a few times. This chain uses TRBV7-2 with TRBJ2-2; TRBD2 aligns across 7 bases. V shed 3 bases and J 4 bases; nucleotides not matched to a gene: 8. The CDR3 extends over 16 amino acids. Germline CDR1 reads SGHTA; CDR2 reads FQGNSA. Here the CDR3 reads CASSFNPSGPTGELFF. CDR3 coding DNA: TGTGCCAGCAGCTTTAATCCTAGCGGTCCCACCGGGGAGCTGTTTTTT.

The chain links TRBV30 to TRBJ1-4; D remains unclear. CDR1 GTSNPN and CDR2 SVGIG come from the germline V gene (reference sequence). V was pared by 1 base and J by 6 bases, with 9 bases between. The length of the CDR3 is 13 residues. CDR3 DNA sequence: TGTGCCTGGAGTGGGAGCAAGGATGAAAAACTGTTTTTT. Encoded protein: CAWSGSKDEKLFF.

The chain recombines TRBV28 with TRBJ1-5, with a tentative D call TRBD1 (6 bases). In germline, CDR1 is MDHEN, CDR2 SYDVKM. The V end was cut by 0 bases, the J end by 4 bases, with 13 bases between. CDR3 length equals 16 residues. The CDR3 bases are TGTGCCAGCAGTTTATGGGAGACAGGTGAAAATCAGCCCCAGCATTTT. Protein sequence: CASSLWETGENQPQHF.

The CDR3 loop is CASINSGISYEQYF. DNA of the CDR3: TGTGCCAGCATAAATAGCGGGATCTCCTACGAGCAGTACTTC. The chain uses TRBV28 and TRBJ2-7; TRBD2 agrees at 8 bases. CDR1 is MDHEN, CDR2 SYDVKM, per germline. The CDR3 consists of 14 residues. The V gene end was trimmed by 7 bases and the J gene end by 0 bases; junction bases not matched to a gene: 5.

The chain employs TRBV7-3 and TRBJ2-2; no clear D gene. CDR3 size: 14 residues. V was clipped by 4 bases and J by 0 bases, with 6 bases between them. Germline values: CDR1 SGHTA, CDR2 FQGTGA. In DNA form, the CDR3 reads TGTGCCAGCAGCTCCATTTCGAACACCGGGGAGCTGTTTTTT. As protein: CASSSISNTGELFF.

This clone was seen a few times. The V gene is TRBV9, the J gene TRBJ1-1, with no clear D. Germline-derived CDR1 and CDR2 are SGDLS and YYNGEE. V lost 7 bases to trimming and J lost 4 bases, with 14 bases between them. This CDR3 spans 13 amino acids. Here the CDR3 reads CASGSGRRTEAFF. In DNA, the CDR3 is TGTGCCAGCGGCAGTGGGCGGCGCACTGAAGCTTTCTTT.

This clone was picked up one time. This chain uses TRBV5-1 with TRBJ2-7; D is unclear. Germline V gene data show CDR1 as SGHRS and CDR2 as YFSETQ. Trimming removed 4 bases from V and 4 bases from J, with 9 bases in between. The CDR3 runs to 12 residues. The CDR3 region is CASSPSGYEQYF. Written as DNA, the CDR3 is TGCGCCAGCAGCCCCTCTGGGTACGAGCAGTACTTC.

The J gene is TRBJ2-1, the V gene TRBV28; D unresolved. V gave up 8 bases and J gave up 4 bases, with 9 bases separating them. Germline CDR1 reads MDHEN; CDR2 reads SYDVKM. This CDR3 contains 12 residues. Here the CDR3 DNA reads TGTGCCAGCGGGGAACTATACAATGAGCAGTTCTTC. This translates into CASGELYNEQFF.

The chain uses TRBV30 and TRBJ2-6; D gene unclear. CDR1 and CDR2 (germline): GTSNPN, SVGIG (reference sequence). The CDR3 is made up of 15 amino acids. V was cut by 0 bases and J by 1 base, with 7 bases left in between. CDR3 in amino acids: CAWSVLRSGANVLTF. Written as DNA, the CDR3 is TGTGCCTGGAGTGTACTCCGGTCTGGGGCCAACGTCCTGACTTTC.

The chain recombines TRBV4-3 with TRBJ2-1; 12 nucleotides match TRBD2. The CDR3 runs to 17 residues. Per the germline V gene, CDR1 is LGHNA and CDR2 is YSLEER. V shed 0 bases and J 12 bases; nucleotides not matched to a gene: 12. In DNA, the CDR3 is TGCGCCAGCAGCCAAGATCCTGCTAGCGGGAGGGTCGTTATGCAGTTCTTC. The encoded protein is CASSQDPASGRVVMQFF.

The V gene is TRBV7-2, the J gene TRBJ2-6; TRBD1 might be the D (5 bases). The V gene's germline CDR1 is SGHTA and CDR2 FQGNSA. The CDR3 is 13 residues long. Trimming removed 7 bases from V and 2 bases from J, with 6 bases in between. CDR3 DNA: TGTGCCAGCATCAGGGCTGGGGCCAACGTCCTGACTTTC. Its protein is CASIRAGANVLTF. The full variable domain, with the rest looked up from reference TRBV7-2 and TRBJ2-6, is GAGVSQSPSNKVTEKGKDVELRCDPISGHTALYWYRQSLGQGLEFLIYFQGNSAPDKSGLPSDRFSAERTGGSVSTLTIQRTQQEDSAVYLCASIRAGANVLTFGAGSRLTVL.